Listed here are 8 T cell receptor beta chains from one sample, sequenced in a study of beta chain features in type 1 diabetes. Sequenced material consisted of expressed TCRB transcripts (all of the isolated RNA was reverse transcribed). Only in-frame clones appear in the TCRdb table, and some are missing; sequencing was by immunoSEQ multiplex PCR. Of some 300,000 clones detected, about 7.8% appear once; the ten largest clones hold 1%. Sequences were obtained from central memory CD4+ T cells from blood. Receptors originate from a woman younger than 35 in good health.

The chain links TRBV7-9 to TRBJ1-1, with a possible D match to TRBD1 (6 bases). The CDR3 sequence is 13 residues long. Germline V gives CDR1 SEHNR, CDR2 FQNEAQ (reference sequence). V lost 5 bases, J lost 6 bases, and 13 bases lay in between. The CDR3 DNA reads TGTGCCAGCAGCCCTTTACAGGGCCCTGAAGCTTTCTTT. The encoded protein is CASSPLQGPEAFF.

The V call is TRBV7-2, the J call TRBJ2-3; D possibly corresponds to TRBD1 (6 bases). Trimming removed 5 bases from V and 6 bases from J, with 15 bases in between. This CDR3 has 14 amino acids. The germline V gene has CDR1 SGHTA and CDR2 FQGNSA. This CDR3 is CASSQRTAGDTQYF. The CDR3 DNA sequence: TGTGCCAGCAGCCAAAGGACAGCAGGGGATACGCAGTATTTT.

On this clone: The sample contains more than one DNA sequence encoding this CDR3. This chain joins TRBV7-3 and TRBJ2-5, with 10 bases fitting TRBD1. With 0 bases clipped from V and 5 bases from J, the junction kept 0 bases outside the gene matches. Germline CDR1 reads SGHTA; CDR2 reads FQGTGA. This CDR3 region has 14 residues. The chain's CDR3 is CASSLTGQGETQYF. For the CDR3, the DNA is TGTGCCAGCAGCTTAACGGGACAGGGGGAGACCCAGTACTTC.

The chain recombines TRBV19 with TRBJ2-2; maybe TRBD1 (5 bases). The assigned J gene may be wrong: the sequence end matches TRBJ1-1 better. Germline V gene lookup returns CDR1 LNHDA and CDR2 SQIVND (reference sequence). This CDR3 is built from 11 residues. DNA for the CDR3: TGTGCCAGTACCGGGGCCTCCGAAGCTTTCTTT. Its translation is CASTGASEAFF.

V gene TRBV21-1 combines with J gene TRBJ2-7. TRBV21-1 is a pseudogene segment. The CDR3 runs 16 residues. The CDR3, as DNA: TGTGCCAGCAGCAATAGTATGTGGGGGAGAGGCTACGAGCAGTACTTC. It translates to CASSNSMWGRGYEQYF.

The V call is TRBV2, the J call TRBJ2-7; TRBD1 might be the D (5 bases). Germline-derived CDR1 and CDR2 are SNHLY and FYNNEI. V was shortened by 6 bases and J by 6 bases, with 12 bases between the two germline ends. This CDR3 has 12 residues. This CDR3 reads CASRNDRPEQYF. CDR3 sequence (DNA): TGTGCCAGCAGAAACGACAGACCCGAGCAGTACTTC.

The chain joins TRBV7-2 to TRBJ2-3; weak D call: TRBD2 (6 bases). This CDR3 has 14 residues. Germline assignment: CDR1 SGHTA and CDR2 FQGNSA. V lost 7 bases, J lost 6 bases, and 17 bases lay in between. The CDR3 DNA is TGTGCCAGCAATGGGGAGGACCTAGGGGATACGCAGTATTTT. It yields the protein CASNGEDLGDTQYF.

The chain combines TRBV28 with TRBJ1-2; 8 bases are a match to TRBD1. Trimming took 3 bases from V and 7 from J; bases not matched to a gene: 7. The germline CDR1 and CDR2 sequences are MDHEN and SYDVKM. CDR3 length: 14 residues. This CDR3 is CASSLAGQVFGYTF. For the CDR3, the DNA is TGTGCCAGCAGTTTGGCGGGACAGGTATTTGGCTACACCTTC.